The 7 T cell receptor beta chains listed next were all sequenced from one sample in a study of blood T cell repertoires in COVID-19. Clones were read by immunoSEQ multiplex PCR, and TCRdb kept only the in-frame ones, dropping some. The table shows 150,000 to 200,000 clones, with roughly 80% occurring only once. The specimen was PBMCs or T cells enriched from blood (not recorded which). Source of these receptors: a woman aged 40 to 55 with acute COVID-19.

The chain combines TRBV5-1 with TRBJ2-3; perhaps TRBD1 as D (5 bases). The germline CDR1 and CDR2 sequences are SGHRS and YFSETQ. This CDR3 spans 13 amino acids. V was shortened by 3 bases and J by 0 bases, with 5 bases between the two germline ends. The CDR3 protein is CASSYRSTDTQYF. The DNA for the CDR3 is TGCGCCAGCAGCTACAGGAGCACAGATACGCAGTATTTT.

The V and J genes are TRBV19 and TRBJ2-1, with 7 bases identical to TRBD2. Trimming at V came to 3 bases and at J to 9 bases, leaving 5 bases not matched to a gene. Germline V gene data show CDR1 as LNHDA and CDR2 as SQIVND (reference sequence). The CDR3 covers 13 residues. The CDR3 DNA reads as TGTGCCAGTAGTATCCGAGGGAGGGGTGAGCAGTTCTTC. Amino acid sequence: CASSIRGRGEQFF.

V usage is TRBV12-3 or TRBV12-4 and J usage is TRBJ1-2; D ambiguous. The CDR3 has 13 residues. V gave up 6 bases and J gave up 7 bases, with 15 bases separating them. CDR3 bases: TGTGCCAGCAGCTCACTAAGGAGGTCTGGCTACACCTTC. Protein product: CASSSLRRSGYTF.

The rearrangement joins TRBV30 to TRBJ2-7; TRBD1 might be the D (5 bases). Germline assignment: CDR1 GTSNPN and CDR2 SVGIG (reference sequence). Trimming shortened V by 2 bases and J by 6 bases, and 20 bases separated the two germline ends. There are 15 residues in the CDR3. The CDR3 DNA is TGTGCCTGGAGTCTGCTTTTATTAACAGGCGGCGAGCAGTACTTC. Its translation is CAWSLLLLTGGEQYF.

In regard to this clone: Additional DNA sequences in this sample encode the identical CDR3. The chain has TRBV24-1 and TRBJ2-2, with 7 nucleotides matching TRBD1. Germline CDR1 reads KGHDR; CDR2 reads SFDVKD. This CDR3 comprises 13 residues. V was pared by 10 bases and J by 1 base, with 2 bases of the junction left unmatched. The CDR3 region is CATRQGNTGELFF. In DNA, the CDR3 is TGTGCCACAAGACAGGGGAACACCGGGGAGCTGTTTTTT.

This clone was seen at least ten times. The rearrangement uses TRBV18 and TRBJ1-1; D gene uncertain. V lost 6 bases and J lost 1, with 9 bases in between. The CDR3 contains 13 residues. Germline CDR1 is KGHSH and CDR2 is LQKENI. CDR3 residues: CASSSTENTEAFF. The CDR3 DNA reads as TGTGCCAGCTCCTCAACAGAGAACACTGAAGCTTTCTTT.

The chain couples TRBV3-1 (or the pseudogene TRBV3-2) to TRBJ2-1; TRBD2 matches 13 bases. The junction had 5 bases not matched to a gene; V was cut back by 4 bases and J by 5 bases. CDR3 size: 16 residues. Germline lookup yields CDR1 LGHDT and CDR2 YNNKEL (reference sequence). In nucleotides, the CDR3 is TGTGCCAGCAGCCTTATGGGACTAGCGGGACACAATGAGCAGTTCTTC. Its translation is CASSLMGLAGHNEQFF.